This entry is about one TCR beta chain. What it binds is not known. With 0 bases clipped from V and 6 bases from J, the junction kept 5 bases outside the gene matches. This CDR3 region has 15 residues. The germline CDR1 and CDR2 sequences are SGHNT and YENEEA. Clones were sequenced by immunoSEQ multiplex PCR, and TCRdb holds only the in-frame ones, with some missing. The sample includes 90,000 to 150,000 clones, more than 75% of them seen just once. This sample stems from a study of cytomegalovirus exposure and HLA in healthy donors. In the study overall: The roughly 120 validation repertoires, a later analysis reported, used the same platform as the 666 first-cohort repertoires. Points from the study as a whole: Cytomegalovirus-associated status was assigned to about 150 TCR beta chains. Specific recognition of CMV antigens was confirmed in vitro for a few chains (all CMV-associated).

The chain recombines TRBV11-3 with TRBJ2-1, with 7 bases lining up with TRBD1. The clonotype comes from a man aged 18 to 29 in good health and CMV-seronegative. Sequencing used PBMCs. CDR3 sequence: CASSLDPTGVNEQFF. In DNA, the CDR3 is TGTGCCAGCAGCTTAGATCCAACAGGGGTCAATGAGCAGTTCTTC.